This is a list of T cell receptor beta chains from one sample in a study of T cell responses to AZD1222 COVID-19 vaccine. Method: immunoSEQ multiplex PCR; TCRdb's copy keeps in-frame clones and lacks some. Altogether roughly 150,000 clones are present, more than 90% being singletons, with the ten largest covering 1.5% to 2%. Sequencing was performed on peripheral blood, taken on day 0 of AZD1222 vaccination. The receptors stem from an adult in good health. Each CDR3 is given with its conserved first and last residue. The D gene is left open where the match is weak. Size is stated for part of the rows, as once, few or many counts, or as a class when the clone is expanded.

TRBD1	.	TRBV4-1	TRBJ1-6	CASSQAGQGGSPLHF	TGCGCCAGCAGCCAAGCGGGCCAGGGGGGATCACCCCTCCACTTT
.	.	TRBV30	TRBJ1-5	CAWSKQVGGNQPQHF	TGTGCCTGGAGTAAGCAGGTCGGCGGCAATCAGCCCCAGCATTTT
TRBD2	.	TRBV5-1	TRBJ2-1	CASSSGTSNNEQFF	TGCGCCAGCAGCTCCGGGACTAGCAACAATGAGCAGTTCTTC
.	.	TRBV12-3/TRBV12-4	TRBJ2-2	CASSLLSGELFF	TGTGCCAGCAGTTTGCTGAGCGGGGAGCTGTTTTTT
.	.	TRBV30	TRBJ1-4	CAWSAGVSNEKLFF	TGTGCCTGGAGTGCAGGGGTGTCTAATGAAAAACTGTTTTTT
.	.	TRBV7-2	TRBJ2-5	CASSTYGLRETQYF	TGTGCCAGCAGCACGTACGGACTCCGGGAGACCCAGTACTTC
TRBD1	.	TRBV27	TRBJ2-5	CASSFQGARETQYF	TGTGCCAGCAGTTTTCAGGGGGCTCGGGAGACCCAGTACTTC
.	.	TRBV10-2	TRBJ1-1	CASSDPRSRDGAFF	TGCGCCAGCAGTGATCCTCGGTCCCGGGATGGTGCTTTCTTT
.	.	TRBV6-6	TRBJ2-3	CASSLARRGTDTQYF	TGTGCCAGCAGTCTGGCACGTCGGGGCACAGATACGCAGTATTTT
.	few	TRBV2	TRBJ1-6	CASRTGISSYNSPLHF	TGTGCCAGCAGAACAGGGATCAGCTCCTATAATTCACCCCTCCACTTT
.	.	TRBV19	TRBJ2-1	CASSIARGSNEQFF	TGTGCCAGTAGTATCGCTCGGGGAAGCAATGAGCAGTTCTTC
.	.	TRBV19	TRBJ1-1	CASSPSPGWNTEAFF	TGTGCCAGTAGTCCCTCTCCTGGATGGAACACTGAAGCTTTCTTT
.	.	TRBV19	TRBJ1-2	CASSMDIDLANYGYTF	TGTGCCAGTAGTATGGACATTGATTTAGCTAACTATGGCTACACCTTC
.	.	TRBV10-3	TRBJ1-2	CAISESRNYNYGYTF	TGTGCCATCAGTGAGTCACGCAACTATAACTATGGCTACACCTTC
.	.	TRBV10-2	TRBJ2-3	CASSFPSDYTDTQYF	TGCGCCAGCAGTTTTCCTAGCGACTACACAGATACGCAGTATTTT
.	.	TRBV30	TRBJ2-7	CAWSVGSGAYYEQYF	TGTGCCTGGAGTGTAGGGAGCGGAGCTTACTACGAGCAGTACTTC
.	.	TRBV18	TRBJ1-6	CASSPGHYSPLHF	TGTGCCAGCTCACCAGGGCACTACTCACCCCTCCACTTT
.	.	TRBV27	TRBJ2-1	CASSWGYSSYNEQFF	TGTGCCAGCAGTTGGGGGTACAGCTCCTACAATGAGCAGTTCTTC
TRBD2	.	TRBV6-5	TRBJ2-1	CASSYLGLAGPNEQFF	TGTGCCAGCAGTTACCTCGGACTAGCGGGGCCTAATGAGCAGTTCTTC
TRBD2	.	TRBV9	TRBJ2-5	CASSFSAGNEETQYF	TGTGCCAGCAGCTTCTCAGCGGGGAATGAAGAGACCCAGTACTTC